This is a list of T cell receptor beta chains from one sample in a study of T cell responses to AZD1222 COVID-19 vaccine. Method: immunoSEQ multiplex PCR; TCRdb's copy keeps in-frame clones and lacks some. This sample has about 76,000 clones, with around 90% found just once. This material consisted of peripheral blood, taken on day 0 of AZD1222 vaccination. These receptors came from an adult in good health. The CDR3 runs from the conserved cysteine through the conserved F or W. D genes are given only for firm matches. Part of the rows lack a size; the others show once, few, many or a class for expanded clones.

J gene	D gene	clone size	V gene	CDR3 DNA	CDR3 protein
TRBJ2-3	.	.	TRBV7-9	TGTGCCAGCAGCTCCGGGGCACAGGACTGGTATTTT	CASSSGAQDWYF
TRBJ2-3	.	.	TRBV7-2	TGTGCCAGCAGCTTAGTTGTAGATACGCAGTATTTT	CASSLVVDTQYF
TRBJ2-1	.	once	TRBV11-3	TGTGCCAGCAGCTTAGGGCAGGGCGGTTGGTTCTTC	CASSLGQGGWFF
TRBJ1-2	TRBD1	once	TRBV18	TGTGCCAGCTCACCACGCGACACAGGGGGCGGCTATGGCTACACCTTC	CASSPRDTGGGYGYTF
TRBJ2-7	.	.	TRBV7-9	TGTGCCAGCAGCTCCGGGGAGGACGAGCAGTACTTC	CASSSGEDEQYF
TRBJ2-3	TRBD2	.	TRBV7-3	TGTGCCAGCAGCTTAATGGGAAGCGGGACTAGCACAGATACGCAGTATTTT	CASSLMGSGTSTDTQYF
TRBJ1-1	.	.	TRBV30	TGTGCCTGGACCCCTAAGGGGATGAACACTGAAGCTTTCTTT	CAWTPKGMNTEAFF
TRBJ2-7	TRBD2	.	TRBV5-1	TGCGCCAGCAGCTCGACTAGCGGGCACTCCTACGAGCAGTACTTC	CASSSTSGHSYEQYF
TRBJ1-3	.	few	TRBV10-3	TGTGCCATCAGTGGCAGCCTCCTGGGGCTGTCGAGGAACACCATATATTTT	CAISGSLLGLSRNTIYF
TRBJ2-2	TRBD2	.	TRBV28	TGTGCCAGCTCAAGACGACTAGCGGGGGCAAAAAGGTTAGGGACCGGGGAGCTGTTTTTT	CASSRRLAGAKRLGTGELFF
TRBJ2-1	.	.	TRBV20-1	TGCAGTAGCGGATCGAGGGAGCAGTTCTTC	CSSGSREQFF
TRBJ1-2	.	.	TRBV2	TGTGCCAGCAGTGAAGGAGGACACTTCGGCTACACCTTC	CASSEGGHFGYTF
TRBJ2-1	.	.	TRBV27	TGTGCCAGCAGTTTAAACCGAAGGGATGAGCAGTTCTTC	CASSLNRRDEQFF
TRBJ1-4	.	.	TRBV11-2	TGTGCCAGCAGCTTAGATCTCCGACAGGAGGGGCCCTTTATTGAAAAACTGTTTTTT	CASSLDLRQEGPFIEKLFF
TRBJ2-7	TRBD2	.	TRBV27	TGTGCCAGCAGTGGACTAGTATCCCACGAGCAGTACTTC	CASSGLVSHEQYF
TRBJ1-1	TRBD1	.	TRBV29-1	TGCAGCGCCATACAGGGGGCGCGGAACACTGAAGCTTTCTTT	CSAIQGARNTEAFF
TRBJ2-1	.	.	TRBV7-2	TGTGCCAGCAGCTCATTCGGAGGACCTGAGCAGTTCTTC	CASSSFGGPEQFF
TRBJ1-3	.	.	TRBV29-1	TGCTCGGGGAGGGGAGCTGGAAACACCATATATTTT	CSGRGAGNTIYF
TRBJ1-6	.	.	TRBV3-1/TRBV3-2	TGTGCCAGCAGCCCCTGGGACAAGCGGGATAATTCACCCCTCCACTTT	CASSPWDKRDNSPLHF
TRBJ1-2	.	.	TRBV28	TGTGCCAGCAGTTTATCCCAGCCAATAAACTATGGCTACACCTTC	CASSLSQPINYGYTF
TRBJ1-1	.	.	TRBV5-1	TGCGCCAGCAGCTCGGGTTTAGGAGGCACTGAAGCTTTCTTT	CASSSGLGGTEAFF
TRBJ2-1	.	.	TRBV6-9	TGTGCCAGCACTTACGGGATGTTTGTCCTCTACAATGAGCAGTTCTTC	CASTYGMFVLYNEQFF
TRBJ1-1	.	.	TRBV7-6	TGTGCCAGCAGCTCTCAGGGACTGTCCCCCATGAACACTGAAGCTTTCTTT	CASSSQGLSPMNTEAFF
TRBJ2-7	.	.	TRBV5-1	TGCGCCAGCAGCTTGGACGGCCTCTCCTACGAGCAGTACTTC	CASSLDGLSYEQYF
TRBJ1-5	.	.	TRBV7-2	TGTGCCAGCAGCCGCCTTGGGGCTCAAAATCAGCCCCAGCATTTT	CASSRLGAQNQPQHF
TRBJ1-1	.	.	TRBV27	TGTGCCAGCAGTTCCTACAGGACCCGGGGTAACACTGAAGCTTTCTTT	CASSSYRTRGNTEAFF
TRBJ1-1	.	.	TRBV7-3	TGTGCCAGCAGCTTAATGCCCGGGGAGGACACTGAAGCTTTCTTT	CASSLMPGEDTEAFF
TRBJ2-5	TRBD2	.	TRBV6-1	TGTGCCAGCAGTGAAGGAGGGACTAGCGGGGGGATCGGGGAGACCCAGTACTTC	CASSEGGTSGGIGETQYF
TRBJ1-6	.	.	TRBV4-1	TGCGCCAGCAGCCAAGGAGGTTGGGGTGGCAATTCACCCCTCCACTTT	CASSQGGWGGNSPLHF
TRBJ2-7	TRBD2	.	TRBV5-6	TGTGCCAGCAGCTTGAGGGGAGGGGCCGCCTACGAGCAGTACTTC	CASSLRGGAAYEQYF
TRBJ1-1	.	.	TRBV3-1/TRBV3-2	TGTGCCAGCAGCCAAGCCTCCATGAACACTGAAGCTTTCTTT	CASSQASMNTEAFF
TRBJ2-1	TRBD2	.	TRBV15	TGTGCCACCAGCGATACTAGCGGGGAAGGCAATGAGCAGTTCTTC	CATSDTSGEGNEQFF
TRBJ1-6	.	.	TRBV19	TGTGCCAGTAGCCCGAACGGAGGGCGCGCTTTAGAACCCCTCCACTTT	CASSPNGGRALEPLHF
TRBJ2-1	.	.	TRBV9	TGTGCCAGCAGCGCCGGACCTAACTCCTACAATGAGCAGTTCTTC	CASSAGPNSYNEQFF
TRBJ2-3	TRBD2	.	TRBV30	TGTGCCTGGAGTGTAACTAGCGGGGCAGATACGCAGTATTTT	CAWSVTSGADTQYF
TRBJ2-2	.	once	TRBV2	TGTGCCAGTACAGGATACACCGGGGAGCTGTTTTTT	CASTGYTGELFF
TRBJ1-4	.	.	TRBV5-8	TGTGCCAGCAGCCCCCGGGGTGCAACTAATGAAAAACTGTTTTTT	CASSPRGATNEKLFF
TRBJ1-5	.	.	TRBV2	TGTGCCAGCAGTGATGGGAACAGGGATAGCAATCAGCCCCAGCATTTT	CASSDGNRDSNQPQHF
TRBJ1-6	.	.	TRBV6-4	TGTGCCAGCAGTGCCGAGGGTCATTCACCCCTCCACTTT	CASSAEGHSPLHF
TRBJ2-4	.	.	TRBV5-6	TGTGCCAGCAGCTTGGAGGGGAGAGCCAAAAACATTCAGTACTTC	CASSLEGRAKNIQYF
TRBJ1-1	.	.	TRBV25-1	TGTGCCAGCGGTAAAGGACGGAACACTGAAGCTTTCTTT	CASGKGRNTEAFF
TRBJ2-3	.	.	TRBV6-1	TGTGCCAGCAGTGAAGAAACAGGACCAGATACGCAGTATTTT	CASSEETGPDTQYF
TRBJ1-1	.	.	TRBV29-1	TGCAGCGTTGAAGTCCCTCGCCTTCAGGGGGCTTTCTTT	CSVEVPRLQGAFF
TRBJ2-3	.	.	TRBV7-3	TGTGCCAGCAGCCCCGGACTATCAAATACGCAGTATTTT	CASSPGLSNTQYF
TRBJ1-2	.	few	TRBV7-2	TGTGCCAGCAGCCTCCCTACAGGGTTGGGTGGCTACACCTTC	CASSLPTGLGGYTF
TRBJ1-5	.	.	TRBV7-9	TGTGCCAGCAGCAAAGAGGTAAATCAGCCCCAGCATTTT	CASSKEVNQPQHF
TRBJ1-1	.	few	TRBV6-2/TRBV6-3	TGTGCCAGCAGTTACGGACAGCTGGAAGCTTTCTTT	CASSYGQLEAFF
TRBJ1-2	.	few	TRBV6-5	TGTGCCAGCAGGGACTTCTACTATGGCTACACCTTC	CASRDFYYGYTF
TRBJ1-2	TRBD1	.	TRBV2	TGTGCCAGCAGGGGGACAGGGGGCCTCTATGGCTACACCTTC	CASRGTGGLYGYTF
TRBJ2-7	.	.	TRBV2	TGTGCCAGCAGTGGGCAAACGGTGACATACGAGCAGTACTTC	CASSGQTVTYEQYF